This TCR beta chain derives from a study of CD8 T cells in Susac syndrome. On the study more broadly: About 6 sequenced Susac syndrome patients had clinically active disease, while 8 or 9 were in remission. Study-wide results and limits: The CD4+ T cell repertoire of patients with Susac syndrome showed no detectable clonal expansion.

TEMRA cells were FACS-enriched and CD8+ and CD4+ T cells negatively isolated. A word on this clonotype: No antigen is known for it.

With random hexamers, reverse transcription was performed on 0.5 to 1 ug of RNA. The CDR3 of TCR beta was amplified by immunoSEQ multiplex PCR across 54 Vbeta and 13 Jbeta. TCRdb processed the immunoSEQ multiplex PCR reads anew with MiXCR; each CDR3 protein has one entry. The top ten clones hold roughly 0.12% of a sample with more than 150,000 distinct CDR3 sequences, about 96% of them seen once. After removal of 0 bases from V and 3 bases from J, the junction contained 7 bases not matched to a gene. CDR1 KGHDR and CDR2 SFDVKD come from the germline V gene. This CDR3 contains 17 residues. The V gene is TRBV24-1, the J gene TRBJ2-4; 7 nucleotides agree with TRBD2. The origin of this receptor is a human donor with Susac syndrome. The sequenced sample was CD4+ T cells from PBMCs. The CDR3 protein is CATSDLGAGEVKNIQYF. In DNA form, the CDR3 reads TGTGCCACCAGTGATTTGGGGGCGGGAGAGGTCAAAAACATTCAGTACTTC.